This T cell receptor beta chain was observed in a study of cytomegalovirus exposure and HLA in healthy donors (dated by TCRdb to about 2017). In terms of the full investigation: According to an earlier analysis of 450 to 650 of the donors, about 170 million T cells yielded roughly 110 million unique TCR beta sequences and approximately 280 Gb of sequence data. Approximately 300 gigabases of sequencing data and around 80 million unique TCR sequences made up an early release that covered 500 to 650 HLA-typed donors. Among the roughly 400 genotyped donors, around 81% belonged to the genetic ancestry cluster associated with self-reported Caucasian donors. The study aimed to test whether signatures of past pathogen exposure could be identified by cataloging public T cell receptors. The study profiled the T cell repertoires of 666 subjects by immunosequencing and related them to cytomegalovirus serostatus. Along with the roughly 700-subject first cohort, a separate validation cohort of over 90 different subjects was used. High-throughput TCR immunosequencing, statistical association of individual TCRs with disease status, and machine learning were combined to predict cytomegalovirus infection status. A later analysis re-analyzed previously published TCR beta repertoires from 666 donors and added high-resolution HLA genotyping to study TCR occurrence patterns. The later analysis used no new phenotypic data to find candidate immune exposures, relying instead on TCR beta sequences and their occurrence across donors. An earlier analysis of 500 to 750 of the donors applied high-throughput TCR beta sequencing to assess whether each TCR beta V gene segment acted as functional or pseudogenic. Alongside the repertoire data, information on donor age, sex, ethnicity and CMV serostatus was compiled. A later genetic analysis used genome-wide SNP genotypes for about 60% of the roughly 700 donors, treating that subset as a discovery cohort. All discovery cohort repertoires had been generated on a single sequencing platform. HLA typing included class I and class II loci at four-digit resolution. Typing coverage differed by locus: A, B, C, DRB1 and DQB1 were typed in roughly 620-640 donors, DQA1 in around 500, DPA1 in nearly 610, and DPB1 in just under 480. Because of strong linkage in the cohort, a few DR-DQ haplotypes were treated as single units for association and clustering. Among 398 genotyped donors of the cohort, an average of about 240,000 unique TCR beta nucleotide sequences was sequenced per donor, of which about 20% were non-productive. Overall study outcomes, separate from this receptor: A later analysis found that TCR association rates varied across HLA loci, with DRB1 alleles showing the most associated TCRs and HLA-C alleles the fewest. Three of the identified cytomegalovirus-associated TCR beta chains were confirmed in vitro to be specific for cytomegalovirus antigens. In a later analysis, HLA-associated TCR beta chains were found to be more clonally expanded and to have lower generation probabilities than equally common non-associated chains. Most TCR sequences were observed very rarely across donors, whereas some public TCRs were present in many individuals. Assigning TCR associations to individual alleles was difficult when HLA alleles, especially DR and DQ, strongly co-occurred. Because some donors lacked HLA typing at each locus, the association tests relied only on the typed subset. CMV serostatus was the only immune exposure information available for the cohort. According to the authors, the approach could potentially be generalized to other disease states and immunological phenotypes. Some IMGT-functional V segments, including TRBV6-2 and TRBV6-3, could not be distinguished by the 87-base-pair reads and were therefore excluded. In a later analysis, 16,951 TCR beta sequences were associated with specific HLA alleles at a false discovery rate of 0.05. A further reported finding was that TCR beta sequences accurately predicted the HLA-A and HLA-B alleles for most subjects in the first cohort. In an earlier analysis of about 540 of the donors, most TCR beta V segments were observed in productive rearrangements about 87% or about 30% of the time, broadly matching IMGT annotations. The sequencing pipeline was judged likely to have produced a cluster of highly shared sequence variants as a technical artifact. In the study, approximately 160 TCR beta chains were listed as associated with cytomegalovirus. Linkage disequilibrium might explain the correlated functional status among segregating V segments, but an unknown experimental factor could not be ruled out. In both the original and validation cohorts, the classifier was reported to diagnose cytomegalovirus status with high specificity and sensitivity. A later analysis found that most CMV-associated TCR beta chains appeared HLA-restricted, with HLA associations seemingly driven largely by CMV exposure. Several of the top co-occurrence clusters appeared to be linked to parvovirus B19, influenza, CMV and Epstein-Barr virus, according to a later analysis. This cohort had only TCR beta chains sequenced, and the lack of alpha or paired-chain data limited which features could be detected. The presence/absence analyses assumed that sequencing depth was roughly uniform across donors, and that assumption may not be true. In a later genetic analysis, fewer N-insertions in productive TCRs were reported among donors in an Asian-associated ancestry cluster than the roughly 700-donor mean. The earlier analysis of 587 of the donors excluded some 16 rarely observed V segments, including chromosome 9 orphons, because counts were too low. A later genetic analysis associated a missense DCLRE1C variant with V-gene and J-gene trimming of TCR beta chains, and an independent cohort replicated the association.

Of note for this clone: The target of this receptor is not known. Base qualities are missing; no much larger clone stands one base away.

In total, more than 500 healthy bone marrow donors made up the cohort. All cohort members were sampled while nominally healthy, although unrecorded immune exposures were likely present. The donor tested CMV seronegative and was one of the 352 seronegative cohort members. A peripheral blood sample was collected from each donor, and TCR beta sequencing was performed on peripheral blood mononuclear cells. Genomic DNA was extracted from the blood cell samples with the Qiagen DNeasy Blood Extraction Kit. Libraries were prepared through the immunoSEQ multiplex PCR assay. The multiplex PCR relied on a mix of 60 forward primers for TCR Vbeta segments and 13 reverse primers for TCR Jbeta segments. Amplification of the CDR3 region of rearranged TCR beta genes was performed with a multiplex PCR assay on genomic DNA. The amplified TCR beta libraries were sequenced on the Illumina HiSeq System as 87-base-pair reads. The authors processed their data as follows. In a later analysis, roughly 80 million unique TCR beta chains were counted across the roughly 610 repertoires, and around 10 million of these chains were shared by at least two donors. Raw reads were error-corrected and collapsed into unique sequences with a nearest-neighbor algorithm that merged closely related sequences to remove PCR and sequencing errors. To assign V, D and J gene segments, CDR3 sequences were aligned to IMGT reference sequences. Each retained sequence needed at least a six-nucleotide match to both a V gene segment and a J gene segment. A rearrangement counted as productive if the CDR3 had no stop codons and remained in frame with V and J, and every other rearrangement counted as non-productive. CDR3 was defined by IMGT convention, running from the second conserved V-encoded cysteine to the conserved J-encoded phenylalanine. The earlier analysis of roughly 590 of the donors excluded any sequence lacking an unambiguous match to a single V gene segment. In an earlier analysis of some 590 of the donors, a V segment was called functional when productive rearrangements were above 56.7%, and segregating when the standard deviation between donors exceeded 5%. A statistical classification framework was built to diagnose cytomegalovirus status from the catalog of TCR beta chain sequences. A later analysis assigned V and J genes by comparing TCR nucleotide sequences with IMGT/GENE-DB human TR gene sequences. Using the TCRdist pipeline, a later analysis assigned CDR3 sequences along with most-parsimonious VDJ recombination scenarios. A later analysis defined each TCR beta chain by its CDR3 amino acid sequence plus V-gene family, and excluded reads lacking a unique V-gene family. To address suspected cross-contamination and a sequencing artifact, a later analysis removed over 500 highly shared, low-generation-probability nucleotide sequences. In a later analysis, a clonal expansion index was calculated for each public chain from normalized within-repertoire ranks of inferred template counts. A later analysis computed generation probabilities with a VDJ recombination model fitted to out-of-frame rearrangements, and checked the results against IGoR. In a later analysis, TCR-TCR, TCR-HLA and TCR-CMV co-occurrence was scored with hypergeometric tests, and a repertoire-size bias correction was applied to TCR pairs. To estimate false discovery rates, a later analysis permuted the HLA or CMV assignments 20 times. A later analysis grouped co-occurring TCRs with DBSCAN, adding TCRdist sequence similarity when clustering within HLA-allele-positive subsets. Co-occurrence clustering excluded repertoires with fewer than 30,000 or more than 120,000 public chains, plus five with anomalous nucleotide sharing. What TCRdb holds here is the immuneACCESS table cut down to in-frame rearrangements. Part of the clones is not present; checked against another copy, under half of the missing clones reflect an unresolved V gene, and the others are unexplained. Clone size and the V and J calls come from that table; the DNA yielded D and trimming. The sample table records approximately 220,000 clones; about 80% of these occur just once. The ten largest clones take up about 1.4% of the sample.

The CDR3 covers 15 residues, taking in both the cysteine and the phenylalanine. Kept here is only the CDR3 DNA, which spans 45 bases and is read in frame from base 1. The germline V gene (reference sequence) sets CDR1 to SGHAT and CDR2 to FQDESV. V is shortened by 1 base, J by 2 bases, and the region joining them spans 11 bases. The sequenced sample consisted of PBMCs. The rearranged segments are TRBV11-1 and TRBJ1-2; no D gene call is confident. The receptor comes from a girl under 18 in good health and CMV-seronegative. The DNA reads TGTGCCAGCAGCTTAGACGGAGCCGGCAACTATGGCTACACCTTC. Its protein reads: CASSLDGAGNYGYTF. Extended through the reference TRBV11-1 and TRBJ1-2 proteins, this CDR3 yields the full variable domain: EAEVAQSPRYKITEKSQAVAFWCDPISGHATLYWYRQILGQGPELLVQFQDESVVDDSQLPKDRFSAERLKGVDSTLKIQPAELGDSAMYLCASSLDGAGNYGYTFGSGTRLTVV.